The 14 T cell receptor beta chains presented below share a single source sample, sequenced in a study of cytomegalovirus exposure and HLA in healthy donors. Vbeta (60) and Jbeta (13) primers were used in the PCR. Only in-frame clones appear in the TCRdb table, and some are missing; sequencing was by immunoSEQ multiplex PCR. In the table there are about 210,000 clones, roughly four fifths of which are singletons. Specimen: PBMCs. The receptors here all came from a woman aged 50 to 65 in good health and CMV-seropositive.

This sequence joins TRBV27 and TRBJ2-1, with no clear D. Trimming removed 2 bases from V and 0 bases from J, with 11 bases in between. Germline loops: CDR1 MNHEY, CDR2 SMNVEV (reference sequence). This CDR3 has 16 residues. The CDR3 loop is CASSLDSEYSYNEQFF. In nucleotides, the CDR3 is TGTGCCAGCAGTTTAGACTCCGAGTACTCCTACAATGAGCAGTTCTTC.

The chain's CDR3 is CSVDRREAGYTF. CDR3 bases: TGCAGCGTTGACCGCAGGGAAGCTGGCTACACCTTC. The genes are TRBV29-1 and TRBJ1-2; tentatively, D is TRBD1 (5 bases). V was pared by 3 bases and J by 7 bases, with 12 bases between. Per germline, CDR1 SQVTM and CDR2 ANQGSEA. This CDR3 is 12 amino acids long. The full variable domain, its missing parts supplied by reference TRBV29-1 and TRBJ1-2, is SAVISQKPSRDICQRGTSLTIQCQVDSQVTMMFWYRQQPGQSLTLIATANQGSEATYESGFVIDKFPISRPNLTFSTLTVSNMSPEDSSIYLCSVDRREAGYTFGSGTRLTVV.

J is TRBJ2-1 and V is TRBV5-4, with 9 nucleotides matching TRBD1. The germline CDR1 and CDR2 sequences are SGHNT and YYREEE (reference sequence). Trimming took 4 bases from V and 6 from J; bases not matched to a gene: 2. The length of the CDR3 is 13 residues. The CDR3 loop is CASSPDRGNEQFF. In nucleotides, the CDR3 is TGTGCCAGCAGCCCGGACAGGGGCAATGAGCAGTTCTTC.

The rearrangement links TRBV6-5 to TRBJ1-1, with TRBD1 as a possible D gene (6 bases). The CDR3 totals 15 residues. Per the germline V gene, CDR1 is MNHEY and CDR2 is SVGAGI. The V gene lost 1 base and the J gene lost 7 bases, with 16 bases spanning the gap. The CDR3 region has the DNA TGTGCCAGCAGTTACTATCTGACAGGTGAGGTTGAAGCTTTCTTT. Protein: CASSYYLTGEVEAFF.

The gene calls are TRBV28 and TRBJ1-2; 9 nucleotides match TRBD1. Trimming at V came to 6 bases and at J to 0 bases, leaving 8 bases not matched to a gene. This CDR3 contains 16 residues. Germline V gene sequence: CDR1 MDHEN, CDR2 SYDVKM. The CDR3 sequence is CASSQTGGSTNYGYTF. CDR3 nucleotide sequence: TGTGCCAGCAGCCAAACAGGGGGCTCCACTAACTATGGCTACACCTTC.

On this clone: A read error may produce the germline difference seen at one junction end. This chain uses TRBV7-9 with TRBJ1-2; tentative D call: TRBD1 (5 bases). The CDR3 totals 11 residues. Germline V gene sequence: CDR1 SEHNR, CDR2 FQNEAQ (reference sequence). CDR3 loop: CSSGGSYGYTF. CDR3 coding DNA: TGTTCCAGCGGGGGGAGCTATGGCTACACCTTC.

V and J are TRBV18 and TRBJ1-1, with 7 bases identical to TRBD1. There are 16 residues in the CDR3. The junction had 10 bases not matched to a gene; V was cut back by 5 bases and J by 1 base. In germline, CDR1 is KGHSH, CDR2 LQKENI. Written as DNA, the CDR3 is TGTGCCAGCTCAGCCCTCTTACAGGGGTCGAACACTGAAGCTTTCTTT. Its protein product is CASSALLQGSNTEAFF.

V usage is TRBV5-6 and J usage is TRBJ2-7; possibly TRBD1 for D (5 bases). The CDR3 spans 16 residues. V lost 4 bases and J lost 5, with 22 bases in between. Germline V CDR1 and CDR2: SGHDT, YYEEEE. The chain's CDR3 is CASSLGLTGHWNEQYF. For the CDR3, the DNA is TGTGCCAGCAGCCTAGGCCTAACAGGCCACTGGAACGAGCAGTACTTC. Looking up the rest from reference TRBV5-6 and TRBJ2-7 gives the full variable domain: DAGVTQSPTHLIKTRGQQVTLRCSPKSGHDTVSWYQQALGQGPQFIFQYYEEEERQRGNFPDRFSGHQFPNYSSELNVNALLLGDSALYLCASSLGLTGHWNEQYFGPGTRLTVT.

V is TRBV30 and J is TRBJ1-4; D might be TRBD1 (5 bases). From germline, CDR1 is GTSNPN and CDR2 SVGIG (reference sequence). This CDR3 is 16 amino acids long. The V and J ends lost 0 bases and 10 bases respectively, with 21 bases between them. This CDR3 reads CAWSVDSGPRFGKLFF. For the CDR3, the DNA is TGTGCCTGGAGTGTCGACAGCGGGCCACGTTTCGGAAAACTGTTTTTT.

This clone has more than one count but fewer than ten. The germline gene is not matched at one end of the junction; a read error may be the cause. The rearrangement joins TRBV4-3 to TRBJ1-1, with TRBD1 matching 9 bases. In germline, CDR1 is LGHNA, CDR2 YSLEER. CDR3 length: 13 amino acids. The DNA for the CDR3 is TGCGCCAGCAGCCAAGCCCCCGGGACAGGGTGGATCTTT. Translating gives CASSQAPGTGWIF.

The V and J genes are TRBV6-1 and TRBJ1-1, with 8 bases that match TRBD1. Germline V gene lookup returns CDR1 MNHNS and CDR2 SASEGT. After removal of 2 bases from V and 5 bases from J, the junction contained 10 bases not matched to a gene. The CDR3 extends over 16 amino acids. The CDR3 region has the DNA TGTGCCAGCAGTGAAAGAATAACAGGGGGATTTACTGAAGCTTTCTTT. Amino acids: CASSERITGGFTEAFF.

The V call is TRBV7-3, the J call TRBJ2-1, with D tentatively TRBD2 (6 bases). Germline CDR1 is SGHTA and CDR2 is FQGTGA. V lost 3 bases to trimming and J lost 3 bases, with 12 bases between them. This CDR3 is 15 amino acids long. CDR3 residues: CASSFSGGDYNEQFF. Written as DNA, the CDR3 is TGTGCCAGCAGCTTTTCCGGGGGAGACTACAATGAGCAGTTCTTC.

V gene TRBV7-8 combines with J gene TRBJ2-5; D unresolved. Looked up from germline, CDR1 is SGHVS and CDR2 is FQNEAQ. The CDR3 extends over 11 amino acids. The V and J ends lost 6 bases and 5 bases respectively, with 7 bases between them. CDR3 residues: CASRRSETQYF. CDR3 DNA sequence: TGTGCCAGCAGGAGATCCGAGACCCAGTACTTC.

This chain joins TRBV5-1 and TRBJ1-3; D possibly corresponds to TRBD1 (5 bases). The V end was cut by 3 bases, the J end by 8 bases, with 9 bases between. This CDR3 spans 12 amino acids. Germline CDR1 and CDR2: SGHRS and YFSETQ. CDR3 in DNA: TGCGCCAGCAGCTCACAGGCGGACACCATATATTTT. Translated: CASSSQADTIYF. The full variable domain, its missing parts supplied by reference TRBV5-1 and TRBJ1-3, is KAGVTQTPRYLIKTRGQQVTLSCSPISGHRSVSWYQQTPGQGLQFLFEYFSETQRNKGNFPGRFSGRQFSNSRSEMNVSTLELGDSALYLCASSSQADTIYFGEGSWLTVV.